One sample yielded the 10 T cell receptor beta chains listed below, sequenced in a study of CD8 T cells in Susac syndrome. Random hexamers were used to reverse transcribe an amount of about 0.5 to 1 ug RNA. TCRdb reprocessed the immunoSEQ multiplex PCR reads via MiXCR and lists one record per CDR3 protein. The sample contains about 160,000 distinct CDR3 sequences, roughly 94% of which appear only once. What was sequenced was CD4+ T cells from PBMCs. These receptors were taken from a human donor with multiple sclerosis.

The genes are TRBV28 and TRBJ1-2, with unresolved D. Trimming removed 3 bases at V and 2 bases at J, with 13 bases between. This CDR3 is 15 amino acids long. Germline-derived CDR1 and CDR2 are MDHEN and SYDVKM. The CDR3 reads CASSFFHRENYGYTF. In nucleotides, the CDR3 is TGTGCCAGCAGTTTTTTTCATCGGGAGAACTATGGCTACACCTTC.

This sequence joins TRBV4-2 and TRBJ1-5, with a possible D match to TRBD1 (5 bases). The V end was cut by 2 bases, the J end by 5 bases, with 13 bases between. This CDR3 region has 15 residues. Germline CDR1 is LGHNA and CDR2 is YNFKEQ. This CDR3 reads CASSQSLQGHQPQHF. CDR3 in DNA: TGTGCCAGCAGCCAAAGTCTGCAGGGTCATCAGCCCCAGCATTTT.

The chain couples TRBV3-1 to TRBJ1-1, with 8 nucleotides matching TRBD1. Germline V lookup: CDR1 LGHDT, CDR2 YNNKEL (reference sequence). This CDR3 spans 16 amino acids. V lost 2 bases and J lost 9; bases outside the gene matches: 14. Here the CDR3 reads CASSQPGQGTNGKAFF. The CDR3 nucleotides are TGTGCCAGCAGCCAACCCGGACAGGGAACCAACGGAAAAGCTTTCTTT. The variable domain in full, with the rest retrieved from reference TRBV3-1 and TRBJ1-1, is DTAVSQTPKYLVTQMGNDKSIKCEQNLGHDTMYWYKQDSKKFLKIMFSYNNKELIINETVPNRFSPKSPDKAHLNLHINSLELGDSAVYFCASSQPGQGTNGKAFFGQGTRLTVV.

V and J are TRBV10-3 and TRBJ1-1; no reliable D call. The V gene lost 6 bases and the J gene lost 4 bases, with 6 bases spanning the gap. CDR1 and CDR2 from the germline V gene are ENHRY and SYGVKD. The CDR3 sequence is 11 residues long. The CDR3 coding sequence is TGTGCCATCAGCCAGACCACTGAAGCTTTCTTT. Translated: CAISQTTEAFF.

The DNA for the CDR3 is TGTGCCAGCGGAAGGACAGCGAACACTGAAGCTTTCTTT. Protein product: CASGRTANTEAFF. The chain combines TRBV12-3 or TRBV12-4 with TRBJ1-1, with a tentative D call TRBD1 (6 bases). Between the trimmed V and J ends, which lost 8 bases and 1 base, there was a span of 11 bases. This CDR3 comprises 13 residues.

The V and J genes are TRBV25-1 and TRBJ1-2, with a possible D match to TRBD1 (6 bases). Germline CDR1 is MGHDK and CDR2 is SYGVNS. Trimming removed 5 bases at V and 5 bases at J, with 15 bases between. The CDR3 has 14 residues. Written as DNA, the CDR3 is TGTGCCAGCAGTCCCCGAGGACAGATTTATGGCTACACCTTC. It translates to CASSPRGQIYGYTF.

The CDR3 loop reads CAISEKDANTGELFF. The CDR3, as DNA: TGTGCCATCAGTGAGAAGGACGCGAACACCGGGGAGCTGTTTTTT. This chain joins TRBV10-3 and TRBJ2-2; unclear D gene. With 2 bases removed from V and 0 bases from J, the gap between germline ends came to 7 bases. Per the germline V gene, CDR1 is ENHRY and CDR2 is SYGVKD. The CDR3 is 15 amino acids.

This chain uses TRBV5-6 with TRBJ1-2; D is unclear. The germline V and J ends were trimmed by 0 bases and 8 bases, with 11 bases remaining between them. The CDR3 is made up of 13 amino acids. Germline CDR1 is SGHDT and CDR2 is YYEEEE. The DNA for the CDR3 is TGTGCCAGCAGCTTGGAAGGTTTCAGGGGCTACACCTTC. Encoded protein: CASSLEGFRGYTF.

The genes are TRBV20-1 and TRBJ2-1; 9 bases are shared with TRBD2. CDR1 and CDR2 from the germline V gene are DFQATT and SNEGSKA (reference sequence). This CDR3 spans 14 amino acids. The V gene end was trimmed by 5 bases and the J gene end by 4 bases; junction bases not matched to a gene: 6. The CDR3 loop is CSAPLAGRYNEQFF. In DNA, the CDR3 is TGCAGTGCTCCGCTAGCGGGGAGATACAATGAGCAGTTCTTC.

The chain employs TRBV10-3 and TRBJ2-5; the D is unclear. The CDR3 is made up of 12 amino acids. V lost 6 bases and J lost 5, with 10 bases in between. CDR1 and CDR2 from the germline V gene are ENHRY and SYGVKD. DNA of the CDR3: TGTGCCATCAGCCGCTCAAGGGAGACCCAGTACTTC. Its translation: CAISRSRETQYF.